Presented here are 12 T cell receptor beta chains from one specimen sequenced in a study of human T cells and chemical hapten exposure. TCRdb reprocessed the RACE reads via MiXCR and lists one record per CDR3 protein. The table includes 89,000 or so distinct CDR3 sequences, 7.5% to 9.5% detected once. Time point specified: pre-sensitization, week 0. Treatment: therapeutic diphenylcyclopropenone sensitization with weekly scalp DPC. The sample here was whole blood, taken in connection with sensitization to the hapten diphenylcyclopropenone (DPC). Every receptor here comes from a man aged 35 to 55 with alopecia areata. Some clones in this sample may be carry-over from other donors' samples.

This clonotype was observed many times. V gene TRBV13 combines with J gene TRBJ2-1, with 14 bases lining up with TRBD2. Trimming removed 5 bases from V and 7 bases from J; junction bases left unmatched: 7. The CDR3 contains 16 residues. Germline-derived CDR1 and CDR2 are PRHDT and FYEKMQ (reference sequence). Written as DNA, the CDR3 is TGTGCCAGCAGCGCCCGGACTAGCGGGAGGCAAAATGAGCAGTTCTTC. Its translation: CASSARTSGRQNEQFF.

V gene TRBV3-1 combines with J gene TRBJ2-3; possible D gene TRBD1, 6 bases. This CDR3 is built from 13 residues. Germline V lookup: CDR1 LGHDT, CDR2 YNNKEL (reference sequence). Trimming left V 9 bases short and J 8 bases short, with 18 bases between. The CDR3 loop is CASQAGARGTQYF. The CDR3 DNA reads TGTGCCAGTCAGGCCGGAGCCAGGGGTACGCAGTATTTT.

This clonotype was counted at least ten times. The chain uses TRBV12-3 or TRBV12-4 and TRBJ2-7, with D possibly being TRBD1 (7 bases). This CDR3 is built from 15 residues. V lost 3 bases to trimming and J lost 5 bases, with 17 bases between them. CDR3 bases: TGTGCCAGCAGTTTCTTTGCAGGGGGGAAGGACGAGCAGTACTTC. Translation: CASSFFAGGKDEQYF.

There are many counts of this clonotype. V and J are TRBV6-5 and TRBJ1-6, with TRBD1 matching 7 bases. Germline CDR1 MNHEY, CDR2 SVGAGI. This CDR3 is built from 17 residues. V lost 8 bases to trimming and J lost 7 bases; unmatched junction nucleotides: 17. The CDR3 DNA reads as TGTGCCAGCGCTCGGAGGTCGGCAGGGGGATTGAATTCACCCCTCCACTTT. As protein: CASARRSAGGLNSPLHF.

A word on this clonotype: A read error is possible here, since a much larger clone lies one base away. This is likely a read error, given that the CDR3 carries no conserved phenylalanine or tryptophan at its end. The chain employs TRBV6-5 and TRBJ1-1, with D unresolved. The CDR3 is 15 amino acids. Per germline, CDR1 MNHEY and CDR2 SVGAGI. Trimming stripped 3 bases from V and 0 bases from J, with 11 bases between. This chain's CDR3 is CASSYGGPMNTEAFL. CDR3 in DNA: TGTGCCAGCAGTTATGGAGGGCCCATGAACACTGAAGCTTTCCTT.

This clonotype was detected many times. This rearrangement joins TRBV7-2 to TRBJ2-1, with no clear D. Germline values: CDR1 SGHTA, CDR2 FQGNSA. CDR3 size: 13 residues. Trimming left V 2 bases short and J 5 bases short, with 7 bases between. The CDR3 protein is CASSLPLNNEQFF. CDR3 DNA sequence: TGTGCCAGCAGCTTACCCCTAAACAATGAGCAGTTCTTC. Full variable domain (rest looked up from reference TRBV7-2 and TRBJ2-1): GAGVSQSPSNKVTEKGKDVELRCDPISGHTALYWYRQSLGQGLEFLIYFQGNSAPDKSGLPSDRFSAERTGGSVSTLTIQRTQQEDSAVYLCASSLPLNNEQFFGPGTRLTVL.

To note about this clonotype: The junction does not match germline at one end; this may be a read error. The chain uses TRBV11-3 and TRBJ2-3, with D possibly matching TRBD2 (5 bases). The CDR3 runs 11 residues. Germline CDR1 is SGHNT and CDR2 is YENEEA. The chain's CDR3 is CAISLEGTQYF. In DNA form, the CDR3 reads TGTGCCATCAGCTTAGAGGGTACGCAGTATTTT.

This chain joins TRBV7-3 and TRBJ2-5; 8 bases line up with TRBD1. V lost 5 bases, J lost 3 bases, and 5 bases stayed unmatched. The CDR3 covers 14 residues. Germline CDR1 reads SGHTA; CDR2 reads FQGTGA. CDR3 bases: TGTGCCAGCAGCAGGACAGGGCGAGAAGAGACCCAGTACTTC. Translating gives CASSRTGREETQYF.

This clonotype was detected ten times or more. The CDR3 region is CSVEEGALEGTDTQYF. The CDR3, as DNA: TGCAGCGTTGAAGAGGGGGCCCTAGAGGGCACAGATACGCAGTATTTT. The V call is TRBV29-1, the J call TRBJ2-3, with a possible D match to TRBD1 (6 bases). The length of the CDR3 is 16 residues. Per the germline V gene, CDR1 is SQVTM and CDR2 is ANQGSEA. V lost 0 bases and J 1 base, leaving 14 bases between the germline ends.

This clonotype was detected only a few times. The V gene is TRBV5-1, the J gene TRBJ2-5; 8 bases agree with TRBD1. This CDR3 is built from 14 residues. V lost 0 bases and J lost 4; bases outside the gene matches: 2. Germline V gene data show CDR1 as SGHRS and CDR2 as YFSETQ. CDR3 loop: CASSLEDRAETQYF. The CDR3 DNA sequence: TGCGCCAGCAGCTTGGAGGACAGGGCAGAGACCCAGTACTTC. The whole variable domain, filled in from reference TRBV5-1 and TRBJ2-5, reads KAGVTQTPRYLIKTRGQQVTLSCSPISGHRSVSWYQQTPGQGLQFLFEYFSETQRNKGNFPGRFSGRQFSNSRSEMNVSTLELGDSALYLCASSLEDRAETQYFGPGTRLLVL.

The chain recombines TRBV12-3 or TRBV12-4 with TRBJ2-1; D may be TRBD2 (6 bases). The CDR3 consists of 13 residues. Trimming removed 3 bases from V and 10 bases from J, with 13 bases in between. CDR3 sequence: CASSFGGTREQFF. The CDR3, as DNA: TGTGCCAGCAGTTTTGGCGGGACCCGCGAGCAGTTCTTC.

This clonotype was recorded a few times. The chain employs TRBV6-5 and TRBJ1-2; D is unclear. Per germline, CDR1 MNHEY and CDR2 SVGAGI. The ends were cut back, 4 bases at V and 2 bases at J, with 11 bases in the middle. The CDR3 totals 14 residues. In DNA form, the CDR3 reads TGTGCCAGCAGTTCACGACGGCCGAACTATGGCTACACCTTC. It specifies CASSSRRPNYGYTF.